The following is a TCR beta chain sequence with its context. What it binds is unknown. This table comes from immunoSEQ multiplex PCR, and its TCRdb copy is limited to in-frame clones, with some not included. The sample consists of around 150,000 clones, approximately 77% of them appearing once. The data were taken from a study of cytotoxic CD8 clonotypes in ibrutinib-treated CLL. Overall study: Patient counts were over 9 relapsed/refractory, roughly 16 treatment-naive and around 18 IGHV unmutated. Study results and limitations: Sustained-remission and progressing patients' sampling times differed. Contraction or stability on treatment characterized the public clonotypes, which were uncommon.

This CDR3 contains 15 residues. J was trimmed by 5 bases and V by 4 bases; bases with no gene match: 9. CDR1 and CDR2 (germline): MGHRA, YSYEKL. The TCR originated in a human donor with chronic lymphocytic leukemia. The V gene is TRBV4-1, the J gene TRBJ2-7, with 9 bases aligning to TRBD1. This specimen was PBMCs, taken after 12 months of ibrutinib treatment. CDR3 DNA: TGCGCCAGCAGCCTTGGGACAGGGTTATTCCACGAGCAGTACTTC. Translated, it gives CASSLGTGLFHEQYF.